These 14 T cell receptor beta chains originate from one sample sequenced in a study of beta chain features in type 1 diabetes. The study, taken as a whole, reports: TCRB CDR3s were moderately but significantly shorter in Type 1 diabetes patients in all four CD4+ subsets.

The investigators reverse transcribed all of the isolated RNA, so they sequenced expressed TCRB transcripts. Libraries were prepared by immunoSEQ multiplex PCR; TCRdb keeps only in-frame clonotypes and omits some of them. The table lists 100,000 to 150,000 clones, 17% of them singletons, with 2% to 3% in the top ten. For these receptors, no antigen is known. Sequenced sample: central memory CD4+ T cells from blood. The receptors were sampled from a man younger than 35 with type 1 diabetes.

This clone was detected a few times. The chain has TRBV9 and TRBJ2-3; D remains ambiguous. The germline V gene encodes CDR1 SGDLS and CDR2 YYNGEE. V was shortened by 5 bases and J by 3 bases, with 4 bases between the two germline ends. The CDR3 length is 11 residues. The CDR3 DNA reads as TGTGCCAGCAGACAGACAGATACGCAGTATTTT. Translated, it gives CASRQTDTQYF.

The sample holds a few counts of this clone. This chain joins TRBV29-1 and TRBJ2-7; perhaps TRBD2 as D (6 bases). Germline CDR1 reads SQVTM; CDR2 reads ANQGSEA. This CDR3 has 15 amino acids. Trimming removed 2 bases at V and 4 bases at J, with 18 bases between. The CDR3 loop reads CSVEQATVGGYEQYF. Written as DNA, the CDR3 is TGCAGCGTTGAACAGGCGACGGTAGGAGGGTACGAGCAGTACTTC.

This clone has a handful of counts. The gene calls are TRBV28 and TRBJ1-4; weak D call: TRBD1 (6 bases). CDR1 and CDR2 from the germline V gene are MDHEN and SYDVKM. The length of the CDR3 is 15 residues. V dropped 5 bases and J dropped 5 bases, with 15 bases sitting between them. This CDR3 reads CASSPDSYPNEKLFF. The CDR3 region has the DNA TGTGCCAGCAGTCCGGACAGCTACCCGAATGAAAAACTGTTTTTT.

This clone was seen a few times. CDR3 bases: TGCAGCGTCGGACAGGCGTACTATGGCTACACCTTC. Protein: CSVGQAYYGYTF. The rearrangement joins TRBV29-1 to TRBJ1-2, with 7 bases aligning to TRBD1. The trim removed 6 bases at V and 3 bases at J, leaving 4 bases unmatched. There are 12 residues in the CDR3. From germline, CDR1 is SQVTM and CDR2 ANQGSEA.

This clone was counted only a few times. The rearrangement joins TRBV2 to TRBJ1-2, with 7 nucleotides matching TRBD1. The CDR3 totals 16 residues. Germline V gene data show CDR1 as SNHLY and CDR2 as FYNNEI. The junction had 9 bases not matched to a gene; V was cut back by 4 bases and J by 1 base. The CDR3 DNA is TGTGCCAGCAGTGGCTCGGACAGGCTGGTTAACTATGGCTACACCTTC. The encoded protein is CASSGSDRLVNYGYTF.

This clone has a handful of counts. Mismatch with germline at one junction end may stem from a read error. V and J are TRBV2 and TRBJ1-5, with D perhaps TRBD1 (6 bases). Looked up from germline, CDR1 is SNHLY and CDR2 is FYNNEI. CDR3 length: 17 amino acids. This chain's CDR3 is CARSEGQEGHGNQPQHF. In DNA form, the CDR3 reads TGTGCCAGAAGTGAAGGTCAGGAGGGACACGGCAATCAGCCCCAGCATTTT.

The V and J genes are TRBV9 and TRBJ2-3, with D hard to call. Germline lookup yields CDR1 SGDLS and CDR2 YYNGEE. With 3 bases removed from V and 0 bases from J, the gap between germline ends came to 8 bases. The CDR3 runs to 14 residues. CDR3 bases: TGTGCCAGCAGCGATCCCTCTAGCACAGATACGCAGTATTTT. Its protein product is CASSDPSSTDTQYF.

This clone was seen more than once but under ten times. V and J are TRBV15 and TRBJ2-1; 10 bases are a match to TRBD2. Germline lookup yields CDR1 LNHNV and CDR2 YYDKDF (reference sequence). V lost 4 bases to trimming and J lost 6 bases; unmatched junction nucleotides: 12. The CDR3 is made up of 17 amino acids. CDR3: CATSNPTGTSETNEQFF. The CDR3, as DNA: TGTGCCACCAGCAACCCCACCGGGACTAGCGAAACCAATGAGCAGTTCTTC.

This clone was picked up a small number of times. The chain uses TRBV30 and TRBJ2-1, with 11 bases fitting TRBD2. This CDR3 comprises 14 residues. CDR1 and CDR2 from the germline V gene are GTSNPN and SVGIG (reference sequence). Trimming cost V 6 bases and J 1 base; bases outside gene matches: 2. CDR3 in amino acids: CACRTSGSYNEQFF. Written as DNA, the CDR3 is TGTGCCTGCCGGACTAGCGGGTCCTACAATGAGCAGTTCTTC.

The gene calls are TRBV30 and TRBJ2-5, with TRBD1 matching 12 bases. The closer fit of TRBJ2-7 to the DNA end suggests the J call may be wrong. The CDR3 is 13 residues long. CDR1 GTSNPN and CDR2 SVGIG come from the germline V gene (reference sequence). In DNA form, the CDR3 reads TGTGCCTGGGGGACAGGGGGCGGCTACGAGCAGTACTTC. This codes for CAWGTGGGYEQYF.

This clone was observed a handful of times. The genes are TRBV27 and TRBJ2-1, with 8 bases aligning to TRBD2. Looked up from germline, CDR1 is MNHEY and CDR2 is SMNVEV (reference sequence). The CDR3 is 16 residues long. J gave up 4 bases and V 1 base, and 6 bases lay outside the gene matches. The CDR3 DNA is TGTGCCAGCAGTTTATTCGCGGGGGGCCAGTACAATGAGCAGTTCTTC. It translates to CASSLFAGGQYNEQFF.

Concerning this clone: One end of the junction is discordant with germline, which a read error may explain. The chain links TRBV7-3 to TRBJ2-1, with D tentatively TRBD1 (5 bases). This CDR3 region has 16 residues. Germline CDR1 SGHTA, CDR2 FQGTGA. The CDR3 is CASSQLDIFSYNEQFF. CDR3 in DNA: TGCGCCAGCAGCCAACTGGACATTTTCTCCTACAATGAGCAGTTCTTC.

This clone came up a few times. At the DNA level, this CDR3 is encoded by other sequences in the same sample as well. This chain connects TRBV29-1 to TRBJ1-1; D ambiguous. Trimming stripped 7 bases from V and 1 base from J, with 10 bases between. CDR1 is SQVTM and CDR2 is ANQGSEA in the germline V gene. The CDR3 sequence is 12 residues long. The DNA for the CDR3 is TGCAGCGGACGACGGGGGAACACTGAAGCTTTCTTT. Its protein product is CSGRRGNTEAFF.

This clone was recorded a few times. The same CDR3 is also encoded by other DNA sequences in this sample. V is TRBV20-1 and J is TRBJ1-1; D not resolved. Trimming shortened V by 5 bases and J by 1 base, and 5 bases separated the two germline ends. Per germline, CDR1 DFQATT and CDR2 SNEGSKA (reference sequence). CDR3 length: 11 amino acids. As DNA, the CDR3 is TGCAGTGCTCGGGAGAACACTGAAGCTTTCTTT. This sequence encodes CSARENTEAFF.